This T cell receptor (beta chain) was observed in a study of T cell responses to AZD1222 COVID-19 vaccine. Assay used: immunoSEQ multiplex PCR; TCRdb lists only in-frame clones, some missing. Altogether 100,000 to 150,000 clones are present, approximately 91% being singletons, with the ten largest covering 1.5% to 2%. The J segment lost 10 bases and the V segment lost 2 bases, leaving 9 bases of the junction unmatched. This CDR3 is 14 amino acids long. The germline V gene encodes CDR1 KGHDR and CDR2 SFDVKD. The chain is built from TRBV24-1 and TRBJ1-2, with 7 nucleotides matching TRBD1. The material was peripheral blood, obtained 28 days after the second AZD1222 dose. The TCR comes from an adult who received the AZD1222 COVID-19 vaccine. DNA for the CDR3: TGTGCCACCAGTGATTCCCGACAGGGTGGAACCTACACCTTC. Its protein product is CATSDSRQGGTYTF.